Shown below are 2 T cell receptor beta chains from a single sample sequenced in a study of early T cells in non-severe SARS-CoV-2 infection. TCRdb re-called the 5' RACE reads with MiXCR, one entry per CDR3 protein. The sample has tens of thousands of distinct CDR3 sequences, about 6.7% seen once. Source material: whole blood. The receptors were gathered from an adult who was a healthcare worker with PCR-confirmed SARS-CoV-2 infection or an uninfected control (not recorded which).

This clonotype was recorded at least ten times. The CDR3 nucleotides read TGCAGCGATAGCTTCCTCTCCTACAATGAGCAGTTCTTC. Protein sequence: CSDSFLSYNEQFF. The chain joins TRBV29-1 to TRBJ2-1; D gene ambiguous. Trimming cost V 7 bases and J 0 bases, with 10 bases left between them. Germline values: CDR1 SQVTM, CDR2 ANQGSEA. This CDR3 has 13 residues.

This clonotype ranks as medium-sized. The chain is built from TRBV20-1 and TRBJ1-1; 7 bases are shared with TRBD1. The CDR3 length is 14 residues. Trimming at V came to 0 bases and at J to 5 bases, leaving 6 bases not matched to a gene. Germline-derived CDR1 and CDR2 are DFQATT and SNEGSKA (reference sequence). In nucleotides, the CDR3 is TGCAGTGCTAGAGATAACAGGGGTCATACTGAAGCTTTCTTT. It specifies CSARDNRGHTEAFF.